The next 6 T cell receptor beta chains were all read from a single sample in a study of T cell responses to AZD1222 COVID-19 vaccine. Only in-frame clones appear in the TCRdb table, and some are missing; sequencing was by immunoSEQ multiplex PCR. Of about 150,000 clones listed, roughly nine tenths are singletons. The sequencing used peripheral blood, collected 28 days after the second AZD1222 dose. The receptors were gathered from an adult who received the AZD1222 COVID-19 vaccine.

This chain joins TRBV5-1 and TRBJ2-5; D is perhaps TRBD2 (5 bases). Germline CDR1 is SGHRS and CDR2 is YFSETQ. The CDR3 has 13 amino acids. V was cut by 1 base and J by 2 bases, with 6 bases left in between. CDR3 loop: CASSLPGQETQYF. The CDR3, as DNA: TGCGCCAGCAGCTTGCCGGGACAAGAGACCCAGTACTTC. The full variable domain, rest sourced from reference TRBV5-1 and TRBJ2-5, is KAGVTQTPRYLIKTRGQQVTLSCSPISGHRSVSWYQQTPGQGLQFLFEYFSETQRNKGNFPGRFSGRQFSNSRSEMNVSTLELGDSALYLCASSLPGQETQYFGPGTRLLVL.

The V gene is TRBV7-3, the J gene TRBJ2-2, with D perhaps matching TRBD2 (5 bases). Trimming took off 0 bases at V and 6 bases at J, with 17 bases between the two ends. This CDR3 has 17 amino acids. Germline CDR1 and CDR2: SGHTA and FQGTGA. The CDR3 nucleotides read TGTGCCAGCAGCTTAACCCGAGTAGCGCTGTCTTCCGGGGAGCTGTTTTTT. This translates into CASSLTRVALSSGELFF.

The chain joins TRBV5-6 to TRBJ1-5; D is perhaps TRBD1 (6 bases). V lost 4 bases to trimming and J lost 5 bases, with 10 bases between them. Looked up from germline, CDR1 is SGHDT and CDR2 is YYEEEE. The CDR3 covers 13 residues. The CDR3 sequence is CASSRGQYQPQHF. CDR3 DNA: TGTGCCAGCAGCCGGGGGCAGTATCAGCCCCAGCATTTT. Based on the CDR3 plus reference TRBV5-6 and TRBJ1-5, the full variable domain is DAGVTQSPTHLIKTRGQQVTLRCSPKSGHDTVSWYQQALGQGPQFIFQYYEEEERQRGNFPDRFSGHQFPNYSSELNVNALLLGDSALYLCASSRGQYQPQHFGDGTRLSIL.

This chain uses TRBV7-9 with TRBJ1-6, with D unresolved. CDR3 length equals 15 residues. The V end was cut by 1 base, the J end by 7 bases, with 11 bases between. Germline V lookup: CDR1 SEHNR, CDR2 FQNEAQ (reference sequence). Here the CDR3 reads CASSLEGRRNSPLHF. The CDR3 bases are TGTGCCAGCAGCTTAGAGGGCAGGAGGAATTCACCCCTCCACTTT.

This chain joins TRBV30 and TRBJ2-6; a weak D match, TRBD2 (5 bases). Trimming cost V 5 bases and J 5 bases, with 13 bases left between them. There are 14 residues in the CDR3. Germline V gene data show CDR1 as GTSNPN and CDR2 as SVGIG (reference sequence). DNA of the CDR3: TGTGCCTGGTCGGGTACTAGGCGGGCCAACGTCCTGACTTTC. Translated, it gives CAWSGTRRANVLTF.

Here the CDR3 reads CSIPGTSLNEQFF. The CDR3 DNA sequence: TGCAGCATCCCCGGGACCTCCCTCAATGAGCAGTTCTTC. J is TRBJ2-1 and V is TRBV29-1; either TRBD1 or TRBD2 may fit D (5 bases each). The CDR3 consists of 13 residues. Trimming left V 8 bases short and J 6 bases short, with 17 bases between. Looked up from germline, CDR1 is SQVTM and CDR2 is ANQGSEA.